This entry lists 23 T cell receptor beta chains sequenced from one sample in a study of OX40 agonist ivuxolimab in advanced cancers. Sequencing was performed with immunoSEQ multiplex PCR; in TCRdb, only in-frame clones are kept and a portion is missing. The table includes nearly 70,000 clones, about 83% detected once. The specimen comprised CD4+ or CD8+ T cells sorted from blood, sampled in a trial of the OX40 agonist ivuxolimab. Source of these receptors: an adult with an advanced solid tumor such as melanoma, head and neck, liver or kidney cancer.

The rearrangement links TRBV4-2 to TRBJ2-6, with D tentatively TRBD2 (6 bases). The germline V gene encodes CDR1 LGHNA and CDR2 YNFKEQ. V lost 4 bases and J lost 2, with 6 bases in between. The CDR3 is 14 residues long. The CDR3 protein is CASSRGAGANVLTF. Written as DNA, the CDR3 is TGTGCCAGCAGCCGGGGGGCTGGGGCCAACGTCCTGACTTTC.

The chain carries TRBV19 and TRBJ1-2; D remains ambiguous. V lost 2 bases, J lost 3 bases, and 13 bases lay in between. The CDR3 consists of 15 residues. The V gene's germline CDR1 is LNHDA and CDR2 SQIVND (reference sequence). The CDR3 DNA is TGTGCCAGTAGTATACGACCGGAGTTGGACTATGGCTACACCTTC. Translating it yields CASSIRPELDYGYTF. The full variable domain, in which reference TRBV19 and TRBJ1-2 provide the parts outside the CDR3, is DGGITQSPKYLFRKEGQNVTLSCEQNLNHDAMYWYRQDPGQGLRLIYYSQIVNDFQKGDIAEGYSVSREKKESFPLTVTSAQKNPTAFYLCASSIRPELDYGYTFGSGTRLTVV.

The V and J genes are TRBV9 and TRBJ1-1; D may be TRBD1 (6 bases). Trimming stripped 5 bases from V and 4 bases from J, with 9 bases between. The germline V gene encodes CDR1 SGDLS and CDR2 YYNGEE. This CDR3 spans 12 amino acids. In DNA form, the CDR3 reads TGTGCCAGCAGAGGGGGGGGCACTGAAGCTTTCTTT. This encodes CASRGGGTEAFF.

To note about this clone: One junction end does not reproduce the germline sequence, and a read error may be involved. The chain recombines TRBV29-1 with TRBJ2-1; no clear D gene. CDR3 length: 14 residues. In germline, CDR1 is SQVTM, CDR2 ANQGSEA. Here the CDR3 DNA reads TGCAGCGTTGAAATCGTTCGGCCCGTTTCCGAGCGGTTCTTC. Translation: CSVEIVRPVSERFF.

V and J are TRBV5-1 and TRBJ1-6; 7 bases are a match to TRBD1. V was clipped by 4 bases and J by 8 bases; unmatched bases: 6. The CDR3 has 14 residues. Germline loops: CDR1 SGHRS, CDR2 YFSETQ. CDR3 sequence: CASSHGTVDSPLHF. The CDR3 DNA reads as TGCGCCAGCAGCCACGGGACAGTGGATTCACCCCTCCACTTT.

The gene calls are TRBV5-6 and TRBJ1-1; 8 nucleotides agree with TRBD1. Germline values: CDR1 SGHDT, CDR2 YYEEEE. There are 12 residues in the CDR3. With V trimmed by 2 bases and J by 10 bases, 4 bases remained unmatched. Here the CDR3 reads CASSLYDRGAFF. The CDR3, as DNA: TGTGCCAGCAGCTTATACGACAGGGGAGCTTTCTTT.

The chain combines TRBV5-4 with TRBJ2-7, with 7 bases lining up with TRBD1. In germline, CDR1 is SGHNT, CDR2 YYREEE (reference sequence). The CDR3 spans 13 residues. With V trimmed by 6 bases and J by 3 bases, 6 bases remained unmatched. This chain's CDR3 is CASMVAGGYEQYF. As DNA, the CDR3 is TGTGCCAGCATGGTTGCAGGGGGCTACGAGCAGTACTTC.

The chain has TRBV2 and TRBJ1-1; 7 bases match TRBD1. The trim removed 8 bases at V and 0 bases at J, leaving 6 bases unmatched. The CDR3 contains 14 residues. CDR1 SNHLY and CDR2 FYNNEI come from the germline V gene. The CDR3 DNA sequence: TGTGCCAGCCGAGCGGACAGGTTGAACACTGAAGCTTTCTTT. As protein: CASRADRLNTEAFF.

V usage is TRBV5-1 and J usage is TRBJ2-1; 12 positions match TRBD1. The V segment lost 1 base and the J segment 0 bases; nucleotides outside the gene matches: 11. The CDR3 is 20 residues long. Germline V gene data show CDR1 as SGHRS and CDR2 as YFSETQ. CDR3 DNA: TGCGCCAGCAGCTTGCGACCGGGACAGGGGGCACCTAGCTCCTACAATGAGCAGTTCTTC. It encodes CASSLRPGQGAPSSYNEQFF.

This clone occurred a few times. The chain has TRBV28 and TRBJ1-1; D not certain. Germline V lookup: CDR1 MDHEN, CDR2 SYDVKM. V was trimmed by 7 bases and J by 0 bases, leaving 18 bases between them. The CDR3 covers 16 residues. The CDR3 protein is CASMGLRHIMNTEAFF. As DNA, the CDR3 is TGTGCCAGCATGGGGTTACGCCATATCATGAACACTGAAGCTTTCTTT.

The chain has TRBV27 and TRBJ2-6; D may be TRBD1 (6 bases). V shed 7 bases and J shed 0 bases, with 19 bases lying between them. Germline assignment: CDR1 MNHEY and CDR2 SMNVEV (reference sequence). This CDR3 has 18 amino acids. As DNA, the CDR3 is TGTGCCAGCACCCTGAGGACAGTTGAAAGCTCTGGGGCCAACGTCCTGACTTTC. Encoded protein: CASTLRTVESSGANVLTF.

The chain is built from TRBV5-6 and TRBJ2-2; TRBD2 matches at 12 bases. In germline, CDR1 is SGHDT, CDR2 YYEEEE. CDR3 length: 17 residues. V trimming: 4 bases; J trimming: 5 bases; junction bases outside the gene matches: 9. CDR3 amino acids: CASSPTSGGGGTGELFF. In DNA, the CDR3 is TGTGCCAGCAGCCCGACTAGCGGGGGCGGTGGGACCGGGGAGCTGTTTTTT.

This sequence joins TRBV6-5 and TRBJ1-5; D may be TRBD1 (5 bases). The CDR3 spans 15 residues. The V and J ends lost 5 bases and 11 bases respectively, with 22 bases between them. The V gene's germline CDR1 is MNHEY and CDR2 SVGAGI. CDR3 in amino acids: CASSGGGTESKAQHF. The CDR3, as DNA: TGTGCCAGCAGTGGCGGAGGGACGGAGTCTAAGGCCCAGCATTTT.

This sequence joins TRBV5-6 and TRBJ1-2; D is uncertain. The V end lost 0 bases, the J end lost 2 bases, and 8 bases lay between the germline ends. The CDR3 contains 14 residues. The germline V gene encodes CDR1 SGHDT and CDR2 YYEEEE. The CDR3 DNA reads TGTGCCAGCAGCTTGGCCTCGGACAACTATGGCTACACCTTC. Residues: CASSLASDNYGYTF.

This clone appeared once. The J gene is TRBJ2-1, the V gene TRBV15; 7 bases match TRBD1. The germline gives CDR1 LNHNV, CDR2 YYDKDF (reference sequence). J was trimmed by 5 bases and V by 0 bases; bases with no gene match: 10. The CDR3 runs to 17 residues. The CDR3: CATSRDPGQRADNEQFF. In DNA, the CDR3 is TGTGCCACCAGCAGAGATCCGGGACAGAGGGCTGACAATGAGCAGTTCTTC. Looking up the rest from reference TRBV15 and TRBJ2-1 gives the full variable domain: DAMVIQNPRYQVTQFGKPVTLSCSQTLNHNVMYWYQQKSSQAPKLLFHYYDKDFNNEADTPDNFQSRRPNTSFCFLDIRSPGLGDTAMYLCATSRDPGQRADNEQFFGPGTRLTVL.

The chain is built from TRBV7-9 and TRBJ2-7; 9 bases fit TRBD1. The germline V gene encodes CDR1 SEHNR and CDR2 FQNEAQ (reference sequence). The V segment lost 5 bases and the J segment 4 bases; nucleotides outside the gene matches: 9. This CDR3 comprises 15 residues. The CDR3 DNA sequence: TGTGCCAGCAGCGCGTCCGGGACAGGGTCTTACGAGCAGTACTTC. Translated, it gives CASSASGTGSYEQYF.

J is TRBJ2-4 and V is TRBV5-5; no clear D. Germline assignment: CDR1 SGHKS and CDR2 YYEKEE (reference sequence). The CDR3 sequence is 15 residues long. The V end lost 1 base, the J end lost 5 bases, and 13 bases lay between the germline ends. CDR3 DNA: TGTGCCAGCAGCTTGAATCCGAGACCCGAAAACATTCAGTACTTC. It yields the protein CASSLNPRPENIQYF.

This chain connects TRBV4-2 to TRBJ1-5; a possible D gene is TRBD1 (5 bases). There are 16 residues in the CDR3. Germline CDR1 and CDR2: LGHNA and YNFKEQ. V was cut by 0 bases and J by 4 bases, with 13 bases left in between. This CDR3 is CASSQDPGAFNQPQHF. The CDR3 DNA reads as TGTGCCAGCAGCCAAGACCCCGGGGCATTTAATCAGCCCCAGCATTTT.

This clone turned up a few times. The J gene is TRBJ2-7, the V gene TRBV6-5; 8 bases map to TRBD2. Looked up from germline, CDR1 is MNHEY and CDR2 is SVGAGI. After removal of 7 bases from V and 0 bases from J, the junction contained 8 bases not matched to a gene. The CDR3 consists of 15 residues. CDR3 bases: TGTGCCAGCACCCAGCGGGGGAGCCTCTCCTACGAGCAGTACTTC. This gives the protein CASTQRGSLSYEQYF.

This chain uses TRBV28 with TRBJ2-5, with D possibly TRBD1 on 5 matching bases. The DNA end is a closer match to TRBJ2-7, so the J assignment may be wrong. The length of the CDR3 is 13 residues. Germline loops: CDR1 MDHEN, CDR2 SYDVKM. CDR3 amino acids: CASIGQGRHEQYF. The CDR3 DNA is TGTGCCAGCATCGGGCAGGGTCGCCACGAGCAGTACTTC.

In its sample, this clone was seen once. The chain joins TRBV5-4 to TRBJ2-7, with 7 bases identical to TRBD2. Germline values: CDR1 SGHNT, CDR2 YYREEE (reference sequence). CDR3 length: 15 residues. Unmatched junction bases numbered 9, after V lost 4 bases and J lost 2 bases. The CDR3 reads CASSPGGGVPYEQYF. CDR3 nucleotides: TGTGCCAGCAGCCCAGGCGGGGGTGTACCCTACGAGCAGTACTTC.

The CDR3 here is CASSKTDNNQETQYF. CDR3 DNA: TGTGCCAGCAGTAAGACGGACAATAACCAAGAGACCCAGTACTTC. The J gene is TRBJ2-5, the V gene TRBV6-5; the D gene is possibly TRBD1 (5 bases). The CDR3 runs 15 residues. The germline CDR1 and CDR2 sequences are MNHEY and SVGAGI. V lost 5 bases and J lost 0, with 13 bases in between.

This clone was observed a handful of times. The rearrangement links TRBV6-5 to TRBJ2-7; D is undetermined. CDR3 length: 15 residues. V was cut by 7 bases and J by 4 bases, with 20 bases left in between. The germline V gene encodes CDR1 MNHEY and CDR2 SVGAGI. CDR3 in DNA: TGTGCCAGCACTCTGGGCCAGGCCAGCTCGTACGAGCAGTACTTC. Amino acid sequence: CASTLGQASSYEQYF.